This record looks at one TCR beta chain sequence and its context. Its antigen remains unknown. TCRdb's copy holds only in-frame clones and misses some; the assay was immunoSEQ multiplex PCR. The sample includes about 2 million clones, approximately 94% of them seen just once. These data are taken from a study of shared clonotypes between healthy human individuals. CDR1 and CDR2 from the germline V gene are SEHNR and FQNEAQ (reference sequence). The V gene lost 5 bases and the J gene lost 1 base, with 20 bases spanning the gap. The CDR3 runs to 17 residues. Points from the study as a whole: Apart from blood, nothing was sampled; tissue repertoires likely differ.

CD8 cells classed as naive were CD45RO-negative and positively selected for CCR7, excluding terminally differentiated effector memory CD45RA+ cells. The sample was naive CD8+ T cells sorted from blood. The clonotype comes from a young man in good health. The genes are TRBV7-9 and TRBJ1-1, with TRBD1 as a possible D gene (6 bases). The CDR3 sequence is CASSLIRTAYPNTEAFF. Here the CDR3 DNA reads TGTGCCAGCAGCCTTATCCGGACAGCCTACCCGAACACTGAAGCTTTCTTT.